Below are 20 T cell receptor beta chains sequenced from a single sample in a study of blood T cells in healthy people across ages. The second PCR ran 7 to 11 cycles with a sample-barcoded 5' primer and J-beta primers. In TCRdb, the 5' RACE reads were re-called with MiXCR into one record per CDR3 protein. The table shows approximately 1,700,000 distinct CDR3 sequences, with roughly 43% occurring only once. The sequencing input was blood. The source is a human donor in good health.

The chain links TRBV6-1 to TRBJ2-7, with D perhaps matching TRBD1 (6 bases). Trimming left V 5 bases short and J 0 bases short, with 11 bases between. CDR1 MNHNS and CDR2 SASEGT come from the germline V gene. CDR3 length equals 14 residues. Written as DNA, the CDR3 is TGTGCCAGCAGTACAGGGATAAGCTCCTACGAGCAGTACTTC. It encodes CASSTGISSYEQYF.

In its sample, this clonotype was seen once. V is TRBV18 and J is TRBJ2-3, with 9 bases that match TRBD1. The CDR3 has 19 amino acids. Germline V CDR1 and CDR2: KGHSH, LQKENI. V lost 2 bases, J lost 2 bases, and 14 bases stayed unmatched. CDR3 sequence: CASSPTSPPGQGSTDTQYF. The CDR3, as DNA: TGTGCCAGCTCACCAACCTCTCCCCCGGGACAGGGATCCACAGATACGCAGTATTTT.

The sample holds one count of this clonotype. The genes are TRBV2 and TRBJ2-5; TRBD2 agrees at 9 bases. Germline lookup yields CDR1 SNHLY and CDR2 FYNNEI. With V trimmed by 7 bases and J by 2 bases, 8 bases remained unmatched. The CDR3 length is 15 residues. CDR3 amino acids: CASKRGGGAQETQYF. The DNA for the CDR3 is TGTGCCAGCAAGAGGGGCGGGGGGGCACAAGAGACCCAGTACTTC.

This clonotype was detected many times. The rearrangement uses TRBV20-1 and TRBJ2-3; D unclear. Germline CDR1 reads DFQATT; CDR2 reads SNEGSKA (reference sequence). Trimming removed 2 bases at V and 4 bases at J, with 10 bases between. The CDR3 has 13 amino acids. The CDR3 DNA is TGCAGTGCTAGACCGCAGATCCCAGATACGCAGTATTTT. It yields the protein CSARPQIPDTQYF.

The chain is built from TRBV7-8 and TRBJ2-7; TRBD1 aligns across 8 bases. The CDR3 is made up of 14 amino acids. Losses at the gene ends were 2 bases for V and 3 bases for J; bases not matched to a gene: 3. Germline CDR1 and CDR2: SGHVS and FQNEAQ. The CDR3 spells CASSLNRGIYEQYF. The CDR3, as DNA: TGTGCCAGCAGCTTAAACAGGGGGATCTACGAGCAGTACTTC. The variable domain in full, completed from reference TRBV7-8 and TRBJ2-7, reads GAGVSQSPRYKVAKRGQDVALRCDPISGHVSLFWYQQALGQGPEFLTYFQNEAQLDKSGLPSDRFFAERPEGSVSTLKIQRTQQEDSAVYLCASSLNRGIYEQYFGPGTRLTVT.

This clonotype was counted between two and nine times. The chain combines TRBV7-9 with TRBJ2-5; either TRBD1 or TRBD2 may fit D (5 bases each). V lost 5 bases, J lost 11 bases, and 24 bases lay in between. There are 15 residues in the CDR3. Per germline, CDR1 SEHNR and CDR2 FQNEAQ (reference sequence). In DNA, the CDR3 is TGTGCCAGCAGCCCTTTCCGTCAGGGTTCAAGGGAGCAGTACTTC. This sequence encodes CASSPFRQGSREQYF. The full variable domain, its missing parts supplied by reference TRBV7-9 and TRBJ2-5, is DTGVSQNPRHKITKRGQNVTFRCDPISEHNRLYWYRQTLGQGPEFLTYFQNEAQLEKSRLLSDRFSAERPKGSFSTLEIQRTEQGDSAMYLCASSPFRQGSREQYFGPGTRLLVL.

This clonotype has only a few counts. The chain employs TRBV9 and TRBJ2-7; TRBD1 or TRBD2 may be the D gene (6 bases each). The CDR3 spans 16 residues. The germline V and J ends were trimmed by 4 bases and 3 bases, with 20 bases remaining between them. The germline V gene encodes CDR1 SGDLS and CDR2 YYNGEE. The CDR3 loop is CASSLTPEGGRYEQYF. The DNA of the CDR3 is TGTGCCAGCAGCCTAACACCGGAGGGGGGCCGCTACGAGCAGTACTTC. The complete variable domain, with remaining parts taken from reference TRBV9 and TRBJ2-7, reads DSGVTQTPKHLITATGQRVTLRCSPRSGDLSVYWYQQSLDQGLQFLIQYYNGEERAKGNILERFSAQQFPDLHSELNLSSLELGDSALYFCASSLTPEGGRYEQYFGPGTRLTVT.

Concerning this clonotype itself: The junction differs from germline at one of its ends, possibly a read error. The rearrangement uses TRBV7-2 and TRBJ2-6, with D perhaps matching TRBD2 (6 bases). The V gene's germline CDR1 is SGHTA and CDR2 FQGNSA. The CDR3 is 16 amino acids. The CDR3 nucleotides are TGTGCCAGCAGCTTAGTGGGGGACTCTGGGGCCAACGTCCGGACTTTC. Amino acids: CASSLVGDSGANVRTF.

The chain joins TRBV20-1 to TRBJ2-5; no definite D call. CDR3 length equals 11 residues. Germline CDR1 and CDR2: DFQATT and SNEGSKA (reference sequence). V was pared by 4 bases and J by 2 bases, with 5 bases between. The CDR3 sequence is CSATDQETQYF. Written as DNA, the CDR3 is TGCAGTGCTACCGATCAAGAGACCCAGTACTTC.

This clonotype came up a few times. The chain employs TRBV7-2 and TRBJ2-4, with D perhaps assigned TRBD1 or TRBD2 (6 bases each). CDR1 SGHTA and CDR2 FQGNSA come from the germline V gene. The CDR3 loop spans 16 amino acids. V lost 7 bases and J lost 1, with 17 bases in between. DNA for the CDR3: TGTGCCAGCAATCGGCCGGGGGCGGGGGCCAAAAACATTCAGTACTTC. Its translation is CASNRPGAGAKNIQYF.

This rearrangement joins TRBV5-1 to TRBJ1-2; 10 bases map to TRBD1. The CDR3 spans 15 residues. The germline V gene encodes CDR1 SGHRS and CDR2 YFSETQ. The junction had 7 bases not matched to a gene; V was cut back by 4 bases and J by 4 bases. The CDR3 region has the DNA TGCGCCAGCAGCACCGGACAGGGGGGGATCTATGGCTACACCTTC. This gives the protein CASSTGQGGIYGYTF.

This clonotype showed up just once. The V and J genes are TRBV2 and TRBJ2-3; 8 bases fit TRBD2. The trim removed 7 bases at V and 3 bases at J, leaving 12 bases unmatched. This CDR3 contains 16 residues. CDR1 SNHLY and CDR2 FYNNEI come from the germline V gene. The CDR3 bases are TGTGCCAGCACCGATGGCCGGGGGGGTACTACAGATACGCAGTATTTT. It specifies CASTDGRGGTTDTQYF.

This clonotype has only a few counts. V is TRBV20-1 and J is TRBJ2-3; 14 bases map to TRBD2. J gave up 2 bases and V 7 bases, and 8 bases lay outside the gene matches. Germline V gene lookup returns CDR1 DFQATT and CDR2 SNEGSKA (reference sequence). This CDR3 has 16 amino acids. The CDR3 sequence: CSVGGLAGAPTDTQYF. The CDR3 DNA follows: TGCAGTGTTGGGGGACTAGCGGGGGCCCCCACAGATACGCAGTATTTT.

The V gene is TRBV4-1, the J gene TRBJ1-1; D is unresolved. Trimming left V 1 base short and J 5 bases short, with 14 bases between. The CDR3 consists of 15 residues. The V gene's germline CDR1 is MGHRA and CDR2 YSYEKL. The CDR3 DNA reads as TGCGCCAGCAGCCAAGGGCCGTTTGGGCATACTGAAGCTTTCTTT. Protein: CASSQGPFGHTEAFF.

This clonotype was found a few times. V and J are TRBV9 and TRBJ2-7; D is perhaps TRBD2 (5 bases). The CDR3 covers 14 residues. Per the germline V gene, CDR1 is SGDLS and CDR2 is YYNGEE. The V end was cut by 0 bases, the J end by 2 bases, with 9 bases between. The DNA for the CDR3 is TGTGCCAGCAGCGTAGGGACTCAGGCCTACGAGCAGTACTTC. This codes for CASSVGTQAYEQYF.

The chain carries TRBV12-3 or TRBV12-4 and TRBJ2-7, with 7 bases aligning to TRBD1. With V trimmed by 3 bases and J by 3 bases, 8 bases remained unmatched. The CDR3 contains 15 residues. The CDR3 DNA is TGTGCCAGCAGTTTTGGGACAGAACCGAACTACGAGCAGTACTTC. It is translated as CASSFGTEPNYEQYF.

The rearrangement links TRBV20-1 to TRBJ2-7; 9 bases are a match to TRBD1. This CDR3 is 14 amino acids long. V shed 6 bases and J 3 bases; nucleotides not matched to a gene: 9. CDR1 is DFQATT and CDR2 is SNEGSKA in the germline V gene (reference sequence). In nucleotides, the CDR3 is TGCAGTGCCCGCGGGGACAGGGTAGGCTACGAGCAGTACTTC. Protein sequence: CSARGDRVGYEQYF.

The chain uses TRBV5-1 and TRBJ2-2; D is unclear. Between the trimmed V and J ends, which lost 0 bases and 2 bases, there was a span of 11 bases. The CDR3 is made up of 16 amino acids. CDR1 and CDR2 from the germline V gene are SGHRS and YFSETQ. The CDR3 reads CASSLVVTDNTGELFF. The CDR3 coding sequence is TGCGCCAGCAGCTTGGTGGTCACAGATAACACCGGGGAGCTGTTTTTT.

The rearrangement links TRBV3-1 to TRBJ2-1, with D unclear. V lost 8 bases to trimming and J lost 5 bases, with 19 bases between them. The germline CDR1 and CDR2 sequences are LGHDT and YNNKEL (reference sequence). CDR3 length: 15 amino acids. The chain's CDR3 is CASSSRAVTHNEQFF. The CDR3 nucleotides read TGTGCCAGCTCCTCGAGAGCAGTTACGCACAATGAGCAGTTCTTC.

With respect to this clonotype: This sequence may be a read error, since a much larger clone differs from it by one base. The chain links TRBV7-9 to TRBJ1-2; 9 positions match TRBD1. The germline V gene encodes CDR1 SEHNR and CDR2 FQNEAQ (reference sequence). The CDR3 totals 18 residues. DNA for the CDR3: TGTACCAGCAGCATCACACAGAGGCTGGGACAGGGTTATAATGGCTACACCTTC. Translating it yields CTSSITQRLGQGYNGYTF.